Below are 11 T cell receptor beta chains sequenced from a single sample in a study of shared clonotypes between healthy human individuals. The repertoire was sequenced with immunoSEQ multiplex PCR; TCRdb's copy has only in-frame clones and lacks some. The top ten hold less than 1.5% of the sample, which has some 2 million clones, about 95% seen once. Terminally differentiated effector memory CD45RA+ cells were excluded by CCR7 positive selection of CD45RO-negative cells. Material: naive CD8+ T cells sorted from blood. The receptors derive from a man younger than 30 in good health.

V and J are TRBV28 and TRBJ2-7; 9 positions agree with TRBD1. This CDR3 is 16 amino acids long. After removal of 5 bases from V and 3 bases from J, the junction contained 11 bases not matched to a gene. Germline lookup yields CDR1 MDHEN and CDR2 SYDVKM. Written as DNA, the CDR3 is TGTGCCAGCAGTACCCCTCTCAGGGGACAGGGCTACGAGCAGTACTTC. It is translated as CASSTPLRGQGYEQYF.

A note on this clone: This sample also contains other DNA sequences that code for the same CDR3. V gene TRBV7-2 combines with J gene TRBJ2-1; 8 nucleotides align to TRBD1. J was trimmed by 2 bases and V by 5 bases; bases with no gene match: 5. Germline V lookup: CDR1 SGHTA, CDR2 FQGNSA. The CDR3 length is 15 residues. CDR3 coding DNA: TGTGCCAGCAGCCTCTTACAGGGGGCCTACAATGAGCAGTTCTTC. This sequence encodes CASSLLQGAYNEQFF. Full variable domain (outside the CDR3, taken from reference TRBV7-2 and TRBJ2-1): GAGVSQSPSNKVTEKGKDVELRCDPISGHTALYWYRQSLGQGLEFLIYFQGNSAPDKSGLPSDRFSAERTGGSVSTLTIQRTQQEDSAVYLCASSLLQGAYNEQFFGPGTRLTVL.

Turning to this clone: Other DNA sequences in this specimen translate into the identical CDR3. The CDR3 DNA is TGCGCCAGCAGCCGGCAGGGTAATTCACCCCTCCACTTT. Its translation: CASSRQGNSPLHF. This chain uses TRBV4-1 with TRBJ1-6; a weak D match, TRBD1 (5 bases). The CDR3 is 13 amino acids. Looked up from germline, CDR1 is MGHRA and CDR2 is YSYEKL. The V and J ends lost 4 bases and 6 bases respectively, with 7 bases between them.

This clone was observed a single time. The rearrangement links TRBV7-6 to TRBJ2-5, with D tentatively TRBD1 (7 bases). From germline, CDR1 is SGHVS and CDR2 FNYEAQ. V lost 1 base and J 2 bases, leaving 20 bases between the germline ends. The CDR3 is 18 residues long. The DNA for the CDR3 is TGTGCCAGCAGCTTAGTTTTGGAGGGGGCACCAGCGCAAGAGACCCAGTACTTC. Encoded protein: CASSLVLEGAPAQETQYF.

The chain recombines TRBV27 with TRBJ2-1; D is undetermined. This CDR3 is built from 15 residues. Germline V gives CDR1 MNHEY, CDR2 SMNVEV (reference sequence). V lost 6 bases to trimming and J lost 9 bases, with 21 bases between them. CDR3 sequence (DNA): TGTGCCAGCAGCTCCTTTCCAAGAACAACGGGTGAGCAGTTCTTC. Its protein product is CASSSFPRTTGEQFF.

The count of this clone is one. The gene calls are TRBV11-2 and TRBJ2-3; 12 nucleotides line up with TRBD2. Germline CDR1 SGHAT, CDR2 FQNNGV. This CDR3 contains 18 residues. Unmatched junction bases numbered 10, after V lost 6 bases and J lost 0 bases. The CDR3 bases are TGTGCCAGCAGTCCAGCGACTAGCGGGGGTGCGAGCACAGATACGCAGTATTTT. It is translated as CASSPATSGGASTDTQYF. Variable domain in full (rest from reference TRBV11-2 and TRBJ2-3): EAGVAQSPRYKIIEKRQSVAFWCNPISGHATLYWYQQILGQGPKLLIQFQNNGVVDDSQLPKDRFSAERLKGVDSTLKIQPAKLEDSAVYLCASSPATSGGASTDTQYFGPGTRLTVL.

The chain uses TRBV25-1 and TRBJ2-2; no firm D call. The V and J ends lost 4 bases and 4 bases respectively, with 7 bases between them. This CDR3 has 13 amino acids. CDR1 is MGHDK, CDR2 SYGVNS, per germline. This CDR3 reads CASSAAGTGELFF. The CDR3 nucleotides are TGTGCCAGCAGTGCCGCAGGCACCGGGGAGCTGTTTTTT.

The CDR3 loop reads CASSFGASEYNEQFF. In DNA, the CDR3 is TGTGCCAGCAGCTTCGGGGCTAGCGAATACAATGAGCAGTTCTTC. V usage is TRBV7-8 and J usage is TRBJ2-1; tentative D call: TRBD2 (6 bases). Germline V gives CDR1 SGHVS, CDR2 FQNEAQ. Trimming shortened V by 3 bases and J by 4 bases, and 13 bases separated the two germline ends. The length of the CDR3 is 15 residues.

J is TRBJ2-1 and V is TRBV7-6, with a possible D match to TRBD2 (5 bases). CDR1 and CDR2 (germline): SGHVS, FNYEAQ. V gave up 1 base and J gave up 6 bases, with 10 bases separating them. There are 14 residues in the CDR3. The CDR3 here is CASSLDSGRNEQFF. The CDR3 coding sequence is TGTGCCAGCAGCTTAGACAGCGGACGCAATGAGCAGTTCTTC. Looking up the rest from reference TRBV7-6 and TRBJ2-1 gives the full variable domain: GAGVSQSPRYKVTKRGQDVALRCDPISGHVSLYWYRQALGQGPEFLTYFNYEAQQDKSGLPNDRFSAERPEGSISTLTIQRTEQRDSAMYRCASSLDSGRNEQFFGPGTRLTVL.

The rearrangement links TRBV4-3 to TRBJ2-5, with 10 positions matching TRBD1. Trimming took 5 bases from V and 3 from J; bases not matched to a gene: 6. The CDR3 consists of 15 residues. Germline V gives CDR1 LGHNA, CDR2 YSLEER. The CDR3 bases are TGCGCCAGCAGCAACACCGGGACAGGGGAAGAGACCCAGTACTTC. Encoded protein: CASSNTGTGEETQYF.

The rearrangement joins TRBV7-9 to TRBJ2-3; 9 bases line up with TRBD1. V lost 6 bases, J lost 2 bases, and 3 bases stayed unmatched. Per the germline V gene, CDR1 is SEHNR and CDR2 is FQNEAQ (reference sequence). The CDR3 spans 14 residues. CDR3 sequence: CASRWTGDTDTQYF. The CDR3 DNA reads as TGTGCCAGCAGATGGACAGGGGACACAGATACGCAGTATTTT. Full variable domain (outside the CDR3, taken from reference TRBV7-9 and TRBJ2-3): DTGVSQNPRHKITKRGQNVTFRCDPISEHNRLYWYRQTLGQGPEFLTYFQNEAQLEKSRLLSDRFSAERPKGSFSTLEIQRTEQGDSAMYLCASRWTGDTDTQYFGPGTRLTVL.